Listed below are T cell receptor beta chains from one sample, sequenced in a study of T cell responses to AZD1222 COVID-19 vaccine. Profiling relied on immunoSEQ multiplex PCR, and the TCRdb table lists in-frame clones only, not all of them. This repertoire shows about 110,000 clones, 80% to 90% found once; its top ten account for more than 14%. The source was peripheral blood, collected 28 days after the second AZD1222 dose. Receptors were obtained from an adult who received the AZD1222 COVID-19 vaccine. Each CDR3 is given with its conserved first and last residue. Each record gives: J gene, clone size, D gene, V gene, CDR3 protein, CDR3 DNA. D genes are given only for firm matches. A clone size is listed for some rows: how often the clone was seen (once, few, many), or a class if it is expanded.

j_gene: TRBJ1-2
abundance: -
d_gene: -
v_gene: TRBV7-9
CDR3aa: CASSFEPARGYTF
CDR3nt: TGTGCCAGCAGCTTCGAACCGGCGAGAGGCTACACCTTC

j_gene: TRBJ1-5
abundance: -
d_gene: -
v_gene: TRBV11-1
CDR3aa: CASSLADDQPQHF
CDR3nt: TGTGCCAGCAGCTTAGCGGACGATCAGCCCCAGCATTTT

j_gene: TRBJ1-4
abundance: -
d_gene: -
v_gene: TRBV5-1
CDR3aa: CASQRTDSEKLFF
CDR3nt: TGCGCCAGCCAGAGGACAGACTCAGAAAAACTGTTTTTT

j_gene: TRBJ1-2
abundance: -
d_gene: -
v_gene: TRBV5-1
CDR3aa: CASSLAGVYGYTF
CDR3nt: TGCGCCAGCAGCTTGGCGGGGGTCTATGGCTACACCTTC

j_gene: TRBJ1-5
abundance: once
d_gene: TRBD1
v_gene: TRBV19
CDR3aa: CASSMGTDFNQPQHF
CDR3nt: TGTGCCAGTAGTATGGGGACAGACTTCAATCAGCCCCAGCATTTT

j_gene: TRBJ1-1
abundance: -
d_gene: -
v_gene: TRBV19
CDR3aa: CASSIGRVVTEAFF
CDR3nt: TGTGCCAGTAGTATTGGCAGGGTGGTCACTGAAGCTTTCTTT

j_gene: TRBJ2-7
abundance: -
d_gene: -
v_gene: TRBV11-2
CDR3aa: CASSRTRIGEQYF
CDR3nt: TGTGCCAGCAGCCGAACTAGGATTGGCGAGCAGTACTTC

j_gene: TRBJ2-3
abundance: once
d_gene: -
v_gene: TRBV9
CDR3aa: CASSEPPTEMRITDTQYF
CDR3nt: TGTGCCAGCAGCGAGCCCCCGACAGAAATGAGAATAACAGATACGCAGTATTTT

j_gene: TRBJ2-5
abundance: -
d_gene: TRBD2
v_gene: TRBV9
CDR3aa: CASSVGASGRAGGETQYF
CDR3nt: TGTGCCAGCAGCGTAGGGGCTAGCGGGAGGGCCGGGGGAGAGACCCAGTACTTC

j_gene: TRBJ1-2
abundance: -
d_gene: -
v_gene: TRBV6-5
CDR3aa: CASNRDFLIPDGYTF
CDR3nt: TGTGCCAGCAACCGGGACTTCCTTATCCCCGATGGCTACACCTTC

j_gene: TRBJ2-3
abundance: -
d_gene: -
v_gene: TRBV24-1
CDR3aa: CATSLTGEGRTDTQYF
CDR3nt: TGTGCCACCAGTCTCACAGGGGAGGGGAGGACAGATACGCAGTATTTT

j_gene: TRBJ1-2
abundance: -
d_gene: TRBD1
v_gene: TRBV9
CDR3aa: CASSDDRVGGYTF
CDR3nt: TGTGCCAGCAGCGACGACAGGGTGGGTGGCTACACCTTC

j_gene: TRBJ1-1
abundance: -
d_gene: -
v_gene: TRBV19
CDR3aa: CASSIGFGSTEAFF
CDR3nt: TGTGCCAGTAGTATAGGATTTGGGAGCACTGAAGCTTTCTTT

j_gene: TRBJ2-2
abundance: -
d_gene: TRBD2
v_gene: TRBV4-1
CDR3aa: CASSHPSGTNTGELFF
CDR3nt: TGCGCCAGCAGCCACCCTAGCGGGACGAACACCGGGGAGCTGTTTTTT

j_gene: TRBJ1-4
abundance: -
d_gene: TRBD1
v_gene: TRBV30
CDR3aa: CAWSWGQGNEKLFF
CDR3nt: TGTGCCTGGAGCTGGGGACAGGGGAACGAAAAACTGTTTTTT

j_gene: TRBJ2-1
abundance: -
d_gene: TRBD2
v_gene: TRBV18
CDR3aa: CASSPPFVRGNEQFF
CDR3nt: TGTGCCAGCTCACCACCTTTCGTGCGGGGGAATGAGCAGTTCTTC

j_gene: TRBJ1-2
abundance: -
d_gene: TRBD1
v_gene: TRBV10-1
CDR3aa: CASSRDRSSNYGYTF
CDR3nt: TGCGCCAGCAGCCGGGACAGATCCTCTAACTATGGCTACACCTTC

j_gene: TRBJ2-1
abundance: -
d_gene: -
v_gene: TRBV5-5
CDR3aa: CASSLGGNEQFF
CDR3nt: TGTGCCAGCAGCTTAGGGGGCAATGAGCAGTTCTTC

j_gene: TRBJ2-1
abundance: -
d_gene: TRBD2
v_gene: TRBV27
CDR3aa: CASKSGGESSYNEQFF
CDR3nt: TGTGCCAGCAAGTCCGGGGGGGAGAGCTCCTACAATGAGCAGTTCTTC

j_gene: TRBJ1-1
abundance: -
d_gene: -
v_gene: TRBV2
CDR3aa: CASSEFLSGYTEAFF
CDR3nt: TGTGCCAGCAGTGAATTCCTCTCAGGGTACACTGAAGCTTTCTTT

j_gene: TRBJ2-7
abundance: -
d_gene: TRBD1
v_gene: TRBV18
CDR3aa: CASSPGQGAREQYF
CDR3nt: TGTGCCAGCTCACCAGGACAGGGGGCTCGGGAGCAGTACTTC

j_gene: TRBJ1-2
abundance: -
d_gene: -
v_gene: TRBV6-1
CDR3aa: CASSEWDTYYGYTF
CDR3nt: TGTGCCAGCAGTGAGTGGGACACTTACTATGGCTACACCTTC

j_gene: TRBJ1-1
abundance: few
d_gene: -
v_gene: TRBV7-9
CDR3aa: CATLDRNTEAFF
CDR3nt: TGTGCCACCTTGGACAGGAACACTGAAGCTTTCTTT

j_gene: TRBJ1-1
abundance: -
d_gene: TRBD1
v_gene: TRBV5-4
CDR3aa: CASSLPGTGSDEAFF
CDR3nt: TGTGCCAGCAGCTTGCCCGGGACAGGGTCAGATGAAGCTTTCTTT

j_gene: TRBJ2-1
abundance: -
d_gene: TRBD2
v_gene: TRBV24-1
CDR3aa: CATSGTSGYNEQFF
CDR3nt: TGTGCCACCAGTGGCACTAGCGGTTACAATGAGCAGTTCTTC

j_gene: TRBJ1-1
abundance: once
d_gene: -
v_gene: TRBV6-6
CDR3aa: CASTLSGGTEAFF
CDR3nt: TGTGCCAGCACCCTGAGTGGCGGCACTGAAGCTTTCTTT

j_gene: TRBJ2-1
abundance: -
d_gene: -
v_gene: TRBV5-1
CDR3aa: CASSPEGGSSYNEQFF
CDR3nt: TGCGCCAGCAGCCCTGAAGGCGGAAGCTCCTACAATGAGCAGTTCTTC

j_gene: TRBJ1-5
abundance: -
d_gene: -
v_gene: TRBV19
CDR3aa: CASTKIGVNQPQHF
CDR3nt: TGTGCCAGTACCAAAATCGGAGTCAATCAGCCCCAGCATTTT

j_gene: TRBJ2-1
abundance: -
d_gene: -
v_gene: TRBV27
CDR3aa: CASSWTTYNEQFF
CDR3nt: TGTGCCAGCAGTTGGACTACCTACAATGAGCAGTTCTTC

j_gene: TRBJ1-6
abundance: few
d_gene: -
v_gene: TRBV6-5
CDR3aa: CASSYGSSYNSPLHF
CDR3nt: TGTGCCAGCAGTTACGGGAGCTCCTATAATTCACCCCTCCACTTT

j_gene: TRBJ2-7
abundance: -
d_gene: TRBD1
v_gene: TRBV7-8
CDR3aa: CASSLVPGQGAYEQYF
CDR3nt: TGTGCCAGCAGCTTAGTGCCGGGGCAGGGGGCCTACGAGCAGTACTTC

j_gene: TRBJ1-1
abundance: -
d_gene: -
v_gene: TRBV11-2
CDR3aa: CASSLGARRGEAFF
CDR3nt: TGTGCCAGCAGCTTAGGAGCGCGGCGGGGGGAGGCTTTCTTT

j_gene: TRBJ1-2
abundance: -
d_gene: -
v_gene: TRBV28
CDR3aa: CASSLTGGARTYGYTF
CDR3nt: TGTGCCAGCAGCCTCACTGGGGGGGCGCGGACCTATGGCTACACCTTC

j_gene: TRBJ1-4
abundance: -
d_gene: TRBD1
v_gene: TRBV12-5
CDR3aa: CASASGQGTTNEKLFF
CDR3nt: TGTGCTAGTGCTTCAGGACAGGGAACAACTAATGAAAAACTGTTTTTT

j_gene: TRBJ1-2
abundance: once
d_gene: -
v_gene: TRBV19
CDR3aa: CASGSQGHGYTF
CDR3nt: TGTGCCAGTGGTTCGCAGGGTCATGGCTACACCTTC

j_gene: TRBJ1-1
abundance: -
d_gene: -
v_gene: TRBV5-4
CDR3aa: CASSRREGVAFF
CDR3nt: TGTGCCAGCAGCCGGAGAGAGGGTGTGGCTTTCTTT

j_gene: TRBJ1-2
abundance: -
d_gene: TRBD1
v_gene: TRBV25-1
CDR3aa: CASSESLGQAYGYTF
CDR3nt: TGTGCCAGCAGTGAATCTCTGGGACAGGCATATGGCTACACCTTC

j_gene: TRBJ1-4
abundance: -
d_gene: -
v_gene: TRBV7-2
CDR3aa: CASSYTGMDEKLFF
CDR3nt: TGTGCCAGCAGCTATACGGGCATGGATGAAAAACTGTTTTTT

j_gene: TRBJ2-6
abundance: -
d_gene: -
v_gene: TRBV5-4
CDR3aa: CASSLAGAGANVLTF
CDR3nt: TGTGCCAGCAGCTTGGCAGGAGCTGGGGCCAACGTCCTGACTTTC

j_gene: TRBJ2-7
abundance: -
d_gene: -
v_gene: TRBV11-2
CDR3aa: CASSLAVYSYEQYF
CDR3nt: TGTGCCAGCAGCTTAGCGGTCTACTCCTACGAGCAGTACTTC

j_gene: TRBJ2-7
abundance: -
d_gene: -
v_gene: TRBV6-5
CDR3aa: CASRSDPEGVYEQYF
CDR3nt: TGTGCCAGCAGGTCGGACCCGGAGGGGGTCTACGAGCAGTACTTC

j_gene: TRBJ2-3
abundance: -
d_gene: -
v_gene: TRBV29-1
CDR3aa: CSVDGGGGTDTQYF
CDR3nt: TGCAGCGTTGATGGGGGCGGGGGCACAGATACGCAGTATTTT

j_gene: TRBJ2-1
abundance: -
d_gene: TRBD2
v_gene: TRBV5-1
CDR3aa: CASSGLAGGPSREQFF
CDR3nt: TGCGCCAGCTCCGGACTAGCGGGAGGGCCCTCCCGGGAGCAGTTCTTC

j_gene: TRBJ1-4
abundance: medium-sized
d_gene: TRBD1
v_gene: TRBV28
CDR3aa: CASSLGQGREKLFF
CDR3nt: TGTGCCAGCAGTTTAGGACAGGGACGTGAAAAACTGTTTTTT

j_gene: TRBJ2-1
abundance: -
d_gene: -
v_gene: TRBV7-9
CDR3aa: CASNTGSSYNEQFF
CDR3nt: TGTGCCAGCAATACAGGATCCTCCTACAATGAGCAGTTCTTC